This T cell receptor beta chain is from a study of radiation and T cells in renal cell carcinoma. Stated time point: blood 4 weeks post-SBRT, at nephrectomy. Sample treatment: 15 Gy SBRT to primary tumor, nephrectomy 4 weeks later. The protocol was immunoSEQ multiplex PCR, while the TCRdb copy is restricted to in-frame clones and leaves out a portion. The data show approximately 90,000 clones, 70% to 90% seen once. Unmatched junction bases numbered 16, after V lost 5 bases and J lost 12 bases. Germline lookup yields CDR1 MDHEN and CDR2 SYDVKM. CDR3 length: 15 amino acids. This sequence joins TRBV28 and TRBJ1-5; TRBD1 matches 7 bases. This clonotype was sampled from a man in his fifties with renal cell carcinoma. This sample comprised blood, obtained from a patient whose treatment included radiotherapy and nephrectomy. For the CDR3, the DNA is TGTGCCAGCAGTGGCCCCGGGACAGACCAGTTTCTCCAGCATTTT. As protein: CASSGPGTDQFLQHF.